Listed below are T cell receptor beta chains from one sample, sequenced in a study of cytomegalovirus exposure and HLA in healthy donors. Some clones are missing from TCRdb's copy, which holds only in-frame ones; the method was immunoSEQ multiplex PCR. This specimen shows roughly 65,000 clones; the ten leading clones hold 15%. The specimen sequenced was PBMCs. Receptors originate from a boy aged 5-17 years in good health and CMV-seronegative. Both conserved end residues are part of each CDR3. The D gene is left open where the match is weak.

v_gene: TRBV7-8; d_gene: TRBD2; len: 15; j_gene: TRBJ2-7; CDR3nt: TGTGCCAGCAGCTTAAGCGGGACCTTCTCCTACGAGCAGTACTTC; CDR3aa: CASSLSGTFSYEQYF
v_gene: TRBV9; d_gene: NA; len: 12; j_gene: TRBJ1-2; CDR3nt: TGTGCCAGTGCACGGGAAGGGTATGGCTACACCTTC; CDR3aa: CASAREGYGYTF
v_gene: TRBV9; d_gene: NA; len: 15; j_gene: TRBJ1-3; CDR3nt: TGTGCCAGCAGCGTAGCAGGGGCACAAGGAAACACCATATATTTT; CDR3aa: CASSVAGAQGNTIYF
v_gene: TRBV6-5; d_gene: TRBD2; len: 14; j_gene: TRBJ2-7; CDR3nt: TGTGCCAGCAGTTACTTTAGCGGGGGATACGAGCAGTACTTC; CDR3aa: CASSYFSGGYEQYF
v_gene: TRBV14; d_gene: NA; len: 15; j_gene: TRBJ2-1; CDR3nt: TGTGCCAGCAGCCAAGATCCGGGAACATACAATGAGCAGTTCTTC; CDR3aa: CASSQDPGTYNEQFF
v_gene: TRBV7-3; d_gene: NA; len: 14; j_gene: TRBJ1-1; CDR3nt: TGTGCCAGCAGCTTATGGCAGGGGCATACTGAAGCTTTCTTT; CDR3aa: CASSLWQGHTEAFF
v_gene: TRBV10-3; d_gene: TRBD1; len: 16; j_gene: TRBJ2-7; CDR3nt: TGTGCCATCAGTGAGACCATGGGGACAGGGGGTTACGAGCAGTACTTC; CDR3aa: CAISETMGTGGYEQYF
v_gene: TRBV10-2; d_gene: NA; len: 13; j_gene: TRBJ1-2; CDR3nt: TGCGCCAGCAGTGACCTAGGTCCGGATGGCTACACCTTC; CDR3aa: CASSDLGPDGYTF
v_gene: TRBV11-2; d_gene: NA; len: 14; j_gene: TRBJ2-3; CDR3nt: TGTGCCAGCAGCTTTCAGGGACTGGGGGATACGCAGTATTTT; CDR3aa: CASSFQGLGDTQYF
v_gene: TRBV4-1; d_gene: NA; len: 14; j_gene: TRBJ2-1; CDR3nt: TGCGCCAGCAGCCGAGGGCCACCGGCAAATGAGCAGTTCTTC; CDR3aa: CASSRGPPANEQFF
v_gene: TRBV5-1; d_gene: NA; len: 15; j_gene: TRBJ2-1; CDR3nt: TGCGCCAGCAGCTTGGAGGCAGGGGTAGCCAATGAGCAGTTCTTC; CDR3aa: CASSLEAGVANEQFF
v_gene: TRBV9; d_gene: TRBD1; len: 15; j_gene: TRBJ1-2; CDR3nt: TGTGCCAGCAGCGCCACCCCGGGACAGGACTATGGCTACACCTTC; CDR3aa: CASSATPGQDYGYTF
v_gene: TRBV7-2; d_gene: NA; len: 18; j_gene: TRBJ1-6; CDR3nt: TGTGCCAGCAGCTTCACACAACACCAAAGCTCCTATAATTCACCCCTCCACTTT; CDR3aa: CASSFTQHQSSYNSPLHF
v_gene: TRBV29-1; d_gene: TRBD1; len: 14; j_gene: TRBJ2-1; CDR3nt: TGCAGCGTAGGACAGGGGGCATCCTACAATGAGCAGTTCTTC; CDR3aa: CSVGQGASYNEQFF
v_gene: TRBV10-3; d_gene: TRBD1; len: 13; j_gene: TRBJ2-7; CDR3nt: TGTGCCACCGCCGGGACAGGGGGCAACGAGCAGTACTTC; CDR3aa: CATAGTGGNEQYF
v_gene: TRBV30; d_gene: NA; len: 13; j_gene: TRBJ2-7; CDR3nt: TGTGCCTGGAGTGTACAGGGATACAACGAGCAGTACTTC; CDR3aa: CAWSVQGYNEQYF
v_gene: TRBV7-9; d_gene: TRBD1; len: 14; j_gene: TRBJ2-7; CDR3nt: TGTGCCAGCAGCCCCCAAGGACAGGGGTACGAGCAGTACTTC; CDR3aa: CASSPQGQGYEQYF
v_gene: TRBV9; d_gene: NA; len: 15; j_gene: TRBJ2-1; CDR3nt: TGTGCCAGCAGCCCCCGGGGAGGGGGGCCAAATGAGCAGTTCTTC; CDR3aa: CASSPRGGGPNEQFF
v_gene: TRBV30; d_gene: NA; len: 15; j_gene: TRBJ1-1; CDR3nt: TGTGCCTGGAGTGTTTGGGGAGGGGGAGAAACTGAAGCTTTCTTT; CDR3aa: CAWSVWGGGETEAFF
v_gene: TRBV19; d_gene: TRBD2; len: 15; j_gene: TRBJ2-5; CDR3nt: TGTGCCAGTAGTATAGCGGCTAGCGGAGGGGAGACCCAGTACTTC; CDR3aa: CASSIAASGGETQYF
v_gene: TRBV6-6; d_gene: TRBD1; len: 15; j_gene: TRBJ2-4; CDR3nt: TGTGCCAGCAGTTACGGGACAGGGATTGGGGACATTCAGTACTTC; CDR3aa: CASSYGTGIGDIQYF
v_gene: TRBV30; d_gene: NA; len: 13; j_gene: TRBJ2-5; CDR3nt: TGTGCCTGGAGTGGGATTACGGGAGAGACCCAGTACTTC; CDR3aa: CAWSGITGETQYF
v_gene: TRBV6-1; d_gene: NA; len: 14; j_gene: TRBJ1-1; CDR3nt: TGTGCCAGCAGTGATGTATGGAGGAACACTGAAGCTTTCTTT; CDR3aa: CASSDVWRNTEAFF
v_gene: TRBV5-1; d_gene: NA; len: 13; j_gene: TRBJ2-5; CDR3nt: TGCGCCAGCAGCGAGGCAGGGCGGGAGACCCAGTACTTC; CDR3aa: CASSEAGRETQYF
v_gene: TRBV29-1; d_gene: TRBD2; len: 13; j_gene: TRBJ2-3; CDR3nt: TGCAGCGTTCTGGCGGGGGGCACAGATACGCAGTATTTT; CDR3aa: CSVLAGGTDTQYF
v_gene: TRBV9; d_gene: TRBD1; len: 15; j_gene: TRBJ1-2; CDR3nt: TGTGCCAGCAGCGTAGGGGGACAGGGATTAGTTGGCTACACCTTC; CDR3aa: CASSVGGQGLVGYTF
v_gene: TRBV5-1; d_gene: TRBD1; len: 16; j_gene: TRBJ2-3; CDR3nt: TGCGCCAGCAGCTTGGAAACAGGGGGCGCGGCAGATACGCAGTATTTT; CDR3aa: CASSLETGGAADTQYF
v_gene: TRBV18; d_gene: TRBD1; len: 13; j_gene: TRBJ1-2; CDR3nt: TGTGCCAGCTCACGAGACAGGGAAGGCGGCTACACCTTC; CDR3aa: CASSRDREGGYTF
v_gene: TRBV29-1; d_gene: NA; len: 16; j_gene: TRBJ1-3; CDR3nt: TGCAGCGTAGAGGGACAAGGGGAATTCTCTGGAAACACCATATATTTT; CDR3aa: CSVEGQGEFSGNTIYF
v_gene: TRBV2; d_gene: NA; len: 13; j_gene: TRBJ1-5; CDR3nt: TGTGCCAGCAATGACAGGCTTAATCAGCCCCAGCATTTT; CDR3aa: CASNDRLNQPQHF
v_gene: TRBV13; d_gene: TRBD1; len: 15; j_gene: TRBJ2-7; CDR3nt: TGTGCCAGCAGCTCCGGACAGGCGAGCTCCTACGAGCAGTACTTC; CDR3aa: CASSSGQASSYEQYF
v_gene: TRBV27; d_gene: NA; len: 17; j_gene: TRBJ1-2; CDR3nt: TGTGCCAGCAGTCTACTACTAAGCACAGGAACAAATTATGGCTACACCTTC; CDR3aa: CASSLLLSTGTNYGYTF
v_gene: TRBV2; d_gene: NA; len: 13; j_gene: TRBJ1-5; CDR3nt: TGTGCCAGCAGCCAGACAGTATCGGAGCCCCAGCATTTT; CDR3aa: CASSQTVSEPQHF
v_gene: TRBV11-3; d_gene: TRBD2; len: 17; j_gene: TRBJ2-5; CDR3nt: TGTGCCAGCAGCTCGACTAGCGGGAGGCCTCACCAAGAGACCCAGTACTTC; CDR3aa: CASSSTSGRPHQETQYF
v_gene: TRBV30; d_gene: TRBD1; len: 15; j_gene: TRBJ1-1; CDR3nt: TGTGCCTGGAGTGACCCCACCTCAGGGGGTACTGAAGCTTTCTTT; CDR3aa: CAWSDPTSGGTEAFF
v_gene: TRBV30; d_gene: NA; len: 11; j_gene: TRBJ2-7; CDR3nt: TGTGCCTGGCAGACTAGTACCGAGCAGTACTTC; CDR3aa: CAWQTSTEQYF
v_gene: TRBV6-4; d_gene: TRBD2; len: 16; j_gene: TRBJ2-1; CDR3nt: TGTGCCAGCAGTCCGGTAAGAACTAGCGGGAACAATGAGCAGTTCTTC; CDR3aa: CASSPVRTSGNNEQFF
v_gene: TRBV14; d_gene: TRBD2; len: 15; j_gene: TRBJ2-1; CDR3nt: TGTGCCAGCAGCCACGCAGGGCGGGGGTACAATGAGCAGTTCTTC; CDR3aa: CASSHAGRGYNEQFF